The 20 T cell receptor beta chains below come from one sample, sequenced in a study of shared clonotypes between healthy human individuals. Clones were read by immunoSEQ multiplex PCR, and TCRdb kept only the in-frame ones, dropping some. The profile shows under 2,500,000 clones, around 95% of them singletons. The sequencing sample was made of naive CD4+ T cells sorted from blood. Documented subset: CD45RA+ positively selected. These TCRs come from a man aged 18-30 years in good health.

Comment on this clone: At one end the junction does not follow the germline gene, possibly because of a read error. This chain connects TRBV6-6 to TRBJ1-2; D gene uncertain. Germline-derived CDR1 and CDR2 are MNHNY and SVGAGI (reference sequence). This CDR3 has 13 residues. The CDR3 nucleotides are TGTGCCAGCAGTTACTCGATTAACGATGGCTACACCTTC. This gives the protein CASSYSINDGYTF.

This chain links TRBV2 with TRBJ1-5, with 7 bases that match TRBD1. Unmatched junction bases numbered 11, after V lost 6 bases and J lost 0 bases. The germline gives CDR1 SNHLY, CDR2 FYNNEI. The CDR3 contains 17 residues. The CDR3 loop reads CASRTGTAIYSNQPQHF. In DNA form, the CDR3 reads TGTGCCAGCAGGACCGGGACAGCCATCTATAGCAATCAGCCCCAGCATTTT. Supplemented by reference TRBV2 and TRBJ1-5, the full variable domain reads EPEVTQTPSHQVTQMGQEVILRCVPISNHLYFYWYRQILGQKVEFLVSFYNNEISEKSEIFDDQFSVERPDGSNFTLKIRSTKLEDSAMYFCASRTGTAIYSNQPQHFGDGTRLSIL.

V usage is TRBV15 and J usage is TRBJ2-7; D is uncertain. V gave up 1 base and J gave up 5 bases, with 12 bases separating them. Germline V CDR1 and CDR2: LNHNV, YYDKDF (reference sequence). This CDR3 is built from 14 residues. The CDR3 DNA reads TGTGCCACCAGCAGAGCCGGGCCGTCGGACGAGCAGTACTTC. Protein product: CATSRAGPSDEQYF.

The chain recombines TRBV6-1 with TRBJ2-7; D is tentatively TRBD1 or TRBD2 (6 bases each). Trimming shortened V by 5 bases and J by 2 bases, and 16 bases separated the two germline ends. Germline CDR1 MNHNS, CDR2 SASEGT. The CDR3 is 15 residues long. In DNA form, the CDR3 reads TGTGCCAGCAGTAGGGGGGCTAGCGACACCTACGAGCAGTACTTC. Translated, it gives CASSRGASDTYEQYF.

The rearrangement links TRBV7-2 to TRBJ2-1, with a possible D match to TRBD2 (6 bases). The CDR3 runs 17 residues. Germline-derived CDR1 and CDR2 are SGHTA and FQGNSA. Trimming shortened V by 5 bases and J by 4 bases, and 21 bases separated the two germline ends. The CDR3 loop reads CASSLTGLRGSYNEQFF. DNA of the CDR3: TGTGCCAGCAGCCTAACGGGACTCCGAGGGTCATACAATGAGCAGTTCTTC.

V is TRBV19 and J is TRBJ2-2, with D unresolved. Trimming pared 2 bases from V and 7 bases from J, leaving 11 bases between. Per germline, CDR1 LNHDA and CDR2 SQIVND (reference sequence). The length of the CDR3 is 14 residues. CDR3 nucleotide sequence: TGTGCCAGTAGTATATTAGGGAATGGCGGGGAGCTGTTTTTT. Translated: CASSILGNGGELFF.

The genes are TRBV2 and TRBJ2-5; 8 nucleotides match TRBD2. This CDR3 comprises 14 residues. V trimming: 3 bases; J trimming: 5 bases; junction bases outside the gene matches: 5. Germline lookup yields CDR1 SNHLY and CDR2 FYNNEI. CDR3 sequence: CASSEERGLETQYF. The CDR3 region has the DNA TGTGCCAGCAGTGAGGAGCGGGGGCTGGAGACCCAGTACTTC.

The V gene is TRBV9, the J gene TRBJ2-1, with D perhaps being TRBD1 or TRBD2 (6 bases each). This CDR3 has 16 amino acids. Germline CDR1 and CDR2: SGDLS and YYNGEE. Trimming took off 4 bases at V and 5 bases at J, with 19 bases between the two ends. The DNA of the CDR3 is TGTGCCAGCAGCCCCAGAGGTTGGGGGGCGGACAATGAGCAGTTCTTC. Its protein product is CASSPRGWGADNEQFF.

This clone showed up just once. The rearrangement uses TRBV6-5 and TRBJ1-2; possibly TRBD1 for D (6 bases). This CDR3 spans 13 amino acids. Germline-derived CDR1 and CDR2 are MNHEY and SVGAGI. V lost 4 bases, J lost 8 bases, and 14 bases lay in between. In DNA, the CDR3 is TGTGCCAGCAGTTTCAGACAGGAGGGAGGCTACACCTTC. Translated: CASSFRQEGGYTF.

This chain uses TRBV11-3 with TRBJ2-3; the match to TRBD1 covers 8 bases. CDR1 is SGHNT and CDR2 is YENEEA in the germline V gene. The V and J ends lost 5 bases and 5 bases, in that order; junction bases with no gene match: 9. This CDR3 spans 15 amino acids. CDR3 protein: CASSPRTGKGDTQYF. The CDR3 DNA sequence: TGTGCCAGCAGCCCTCGGACAGGGAAAGGAGATACGCAGTATTTT.

This chain links TRBV7-2 with TRBJ2-6, with 9 bases matching TRBD1. This CDR3 region has 17 residues. Germline CDR1 SGHTA, CDR2 FQGNSA. Trimming took 0 bases from V and 5 from J; bases not matched to a gene: 5. The CDR3 DNA follows: TGTGCCAGCAGCTTAGCGTCACAGGGGGCAAGGGCCAACGTCCTGACTTTC. It codes for CASSLASQGARANVLTF.

This sequence joins TRBV7-6 and TRBJ2-5, with D possibly TRBD2 on 5 matching bases. The CDR3 spans 15 residues. The germline V gene encodes CDR1 SGHVS and CDR2 FNYEAQ. The germline V and J ends were trimmed by 2 bases and 1 base, with 11 bases remaining between them. The CDR3 region is CASSLLDYSQETQYF. The CDR3 DNA follows: TGTGCCAGCAGCTTATTAGACTACTCCCAAGAGACCCAGTACTTC.

The rearrangement uses TRBV30 and TRBJ1-4; tentatively, D is TRBD1 (6 bases). V lost 1 base and J 7 bases, leaving 13 bases between the germline ends. CDR3 size: 14 residues. CDR1 and CDR2 (germline): GTSNPN, SVGIG (reference sequence). The CDR3 nucleotides read TGTGCCTGGAGTGGATTAATAGGGGGTGAAAAACTGTTTTTT. Translating gives CAWSGLIGGEKLFF.

This clone was found once. The gene calls are TRBV18 and TRBJ2-5; 8 bases line up with TRBD2. Germline V gene lookup returns CDR1 KGHSH and CDR2 LQKENI. The CDR3 has 14 amino acids. V lost 6 bases and J lost 2; bases outside the gene matches: 5. The CDR3 DNA reads TGTGCCAGCTCCCGCCCGGGGGGGCAAGAGACCCAGTACTTC. Translating gives CASSRPGGQETQYF.

The chain employs TRBV11-2 and TRBJ2-3, with a tentative D call TRBD2 (6 bases). V dropped 8 bases and J dropped 2 bases, with 17 bases sitting between them. This CDR3 spans 15 amino acids. Per germline, CDR1 SGHAT and CDR2 FQNNGV. In DNA form, the CDR3 reads TGTGCCAGCGGGGACCCGGCGGGAAACACAGATACGCAGTATTTT. As protein: CASGDPAGNTDTQYF.

The chain combines TRBV29-1 with TRBJ2-7; 10 positions match TRBD2. V was clipped by 6 bases and J by 6 bases; unmatched bases: 11. This CDR3 comprises 14 residues. CDR1 and CDR2 from the germline V gene are SQVTM and ANQGSEA. Here the CDR3 DNA reads TGCAGCGTCGACTCAGCGGGAGGGCCCGGCGAGCAGTACTTC. Its protein is CSVDSAGGPGEQYF.

V gene TRBV5-1 combines with J gene TRBJ1-2; D unclear. The CDR3 is 15 amino acids. Germline CDR1 SGHRS, CDR2 YFSETQ. V lost 7 bases to trimming and J lost 4 bases, with 20 bases between them. The CDR3 reads CASRPGTDSFYGYTF. CDR3 sequence (DNA): TGCGCCAGCCGCCCCGGCACAGACTCCTTCTATGGCTACACCTTC.

The chain employs TRBV7-8 and TRBJ2-4, with D hard to call. Looked up from germline, CDR1 is SGHVS and CDR2 is FQNEAQ. V was pared by 4 bases and J by 8 bases, with 15 bases between. This CDR3 is 14 amino acids long. In nucleotides, the CDR3 is TGTGCCAGCAGCTCGAAACCCCTCTGGGACATTCAGTACTTC. Its protein product is CASSSKPLWDIQYF.

Concerning this clone: Other nucleotide sequences from this sample produce the same CDR3. V is TRBV5-1 and J is TRBJ1-2; TRBD1 aligns across 7 bases. The V gene end was trimmed by 0 bases and the J gene end by 3 bases; junction bases not matched to a gene: 2. CDR1 is SGHRS and CDR2 is YFSETQ in the germline V gene. The CDR3 is made up of 14 amino acids. CDR3 residues: CASSLVGGDYGYTF. For the CDR3, the DNA is TGCGCCAGCAGCTTGGTAGGGGGCGACTATGGCTACACCTTC.

The V call is TRBV7-7, the J call TRBJ1-2; TRBD1 is a possible D gene (5 bases). V was pared by 6 bases and J by 3 bases, with 8 bases between. CDR3 length: 12 amino acids. Germline-derived CDR1 and CDR2 are SSHAT and FNYEAQ (reference sequence). The DNA for the CDR3 is TGTGCCAGCAGATCACAGGACTATGGCTACACCTTC. It codes for CASRSQDYGYTF.